This is a list of T cell receptor beta chains from one sample in a study of identical twins. TCRdb analysed the 5' RACE reads with MiXCR anew, one entry per CDR3 protein. The table lists about 1.7 million distinct CDR3 sequences, about 32% of them singletons, with 0.27% in the top ten. The material sequenced was cord blood. All receptors derive from a newborn girl in good health. CDR3s include the opening cysteine and the closing phenylalanine or tryptophan. Fields, in order: V gene, J gene, clone size, D gene, CDR3 DNA, CDR3 protein. A D gene is named only where the DNA matches it firmly. Clone size is shown for a subset of rows, as once, few, many or a class of expanded clone.

V: TRBV29-1; J: TRBJ2-3; size: few; D: -; DNA: TGCAGCGCCGCCGACAGGTGGGAGGATACGCAGTATTTT; CDR3: CSAADRWEDTQYF
V: TRBV6-1; J: TRBJ2-7; size: few; D: TRBD2; DNA: TGTGCCAGCAGTCCTAGCGGGAGAGGGAGGAGGAGAAACGAGCAGTACTTC; CDR3: CASSPSGRGRRRNEQYF
V: TRBV6-5; J: TRBJ1-6; size: few; D: TRBD1; DNA: TGTGCCAGCAGTTACCGGACAGGGGCGTCGAATTCACCCCTCCACTTT; CDR3: CASSYRTGASNSPLHF
V: TRBV27; J: TRBJ2-1; size: -; D: TRBD1; DNA: TGTGCCAGCAGACAGGGGGCTAGCGGTAATGAGCAGTTCTTC; CDR3: CASRQGASGNEQFF
V: TRBV9; J: TRBJ1-2; size: -; D: -; DNA: TGTGCCAGCACCTTAGAGGGGCAGGGGACGGGAGGCTACACCTTC; CDR3: CASTLEGQGTGGYTF
V: TRBV5-4; J: TRBJ2-1; size: -; D: TRBD1; DNA: TGTGCCAGCAGCTTGCCACAGGGGTCTAGAACCCACAATGAGCAGTTCTTC; CDR3: CASSLPQGSRTHNEQFF
V: TRBV5-4; J: TRBJ2-3; size: few; D: -; DNA: TGTGCCAGCAGCTTCCCGGTCATGGGGGATACGCAGTATTTT; CDR3: CASSFPVMGDTQYF
V: TRBV11-2; J: TRBJ2-1; size: -; D: -; DNA: TGTGCCAGCAGCCTATGGGGGACGATCAATGAGCAGTTCTTC; CDR3: CASSLWGTINEQFF
V: TRBV5-1; J: TRBJ1-1; size: -; D: -; DNA: TGCGCCAGCAGCGCCTCCAGCGACCTGAACACTGAAGCTTTCTTT; CDR3: CASSASSDLNTEAFF
V: TRBV7-2; J: TRBJ2-7; size: -; D: TRBD2; DNA: TGTGCCAGCAGCTTAGAGCGACTAGCGGGCGTTTACAATGAGCAGTACTTC; CDR3: CASSLERLAGVYNEQYF
V: TRBV6-6; J: TRBJ1-1; size: -; D: -; DNA: TGTGCCAGCAGTTACTCCGACAGAAAGAACACTGAAGCTTTCTTT; CDR3: CASSYSDRKNTEAFF
V: TRBV5-1; J: TRBJ2-7; size: -; D: TRBD1; DNA: TGCGCCAGCAGCCCCCTGGGACAGGGTGTGCAGTACTTC; CDR3: CASSPLGQGVQYF
V: TRBV27; J: TRBJ1-2; size: many; D: -; DNA: TGTGCCAGCAGTTTATTGGGAGGGGCCTCTAACTATGGCTACACCTTC; CDR3: CASSLLGGASNYGYTF
V: TRBV6-1; J: TRBJ2-3; size: -; D: TRBD2; DNA: TGTGCCAGCAGCCTCTTCCGAGGGACTAGCGGGGGGGACACAGATACGCAGTATTTT; CDR3: CASSLFRGTSGGDTDTQYF
V: TRBV7-9; J: TRBJ1-1; size: -; D: -; DNA: TGTGCCAGCAACGAGAGAGGGGTTGACACTGAAGCTTTCTTT; CDR3: CASNERGVDTEAFF
V: TRBV7-2; J: TRBJ2-3; size: few; D: -; DNA: TGTGCCAGCAGCTTATGGTCGGGGAAATACACAGATACGCAGTATTTT; CDR3: CASSLWSGKYTDTQYF
V: TRBV12-3/TRBV12-4; J: TRBJ2-1; size: many; D: TRBD1; DNA: TGTGCCAGCGGAAGGAGGACAGGGAAAGGGGATGAGCAGTTCTTC; CDR3: CASGRRTGKGDEQFF
V: TRBV20-1; J: TRBJ2-7; size: few; D: TRBD2; DNA: TGCAGTGCGGCTAGCGGGATTGGGTACGAGCAGTACTTC; CDR3: CSAASGIGYEQYF
V: TRBV7-9; J: TRBJ2-7; size: few; D: TRBD2; DNA: TGTGCCAGCAGCTTTGTGACTAGCGGGAGATACGAGCAGTACTTC; CDR3: CASSFVTSGRYEQYF
V: TRBV20-1; J: TRBJ1-2; size: -; D: -; DNA: TGCAGTGCTAGCCGCACGGGAGACTATGGCTACACCTTC; CDR3: CSASRTGDYGYTF
V: TRBV12-3/TRBV12-4; J: TRBJ2-7; size: -; D: TRBD1; DNA: TGTGCCAGCACGCCGGGACAGGACTCCTACGAGCAGTACTTC; CDR3: CASTPGQDSYEQYF
V: TRBV28; J: TRBJ2-2; size: few; D: -; DNA: TGCGCCAGCAGCTTATCGGCGAACACCGGGGAGCTGTTTTTT; CDR3: CASSLSANTGELFF
V: TRBV20-1; J: TRBJ2-7; size: -; D: TRBD2; DNA: TGCAGTGCAGCCCTAGCGGGAGGCGTAGTCGAGCAGTACTTC; CDR3: CSAALAGGVVEQYF
V: TRBV18; J: TRBJ1-5; size: few; D: TRBD1; DNA: TGTGCCAGCTCCCGACTCCCCAGGGGGTCTCAGCCCCAGCATTTT; CDR3: CASSRLPRGSQPQHF
V: TRBV27; J: TRBJ1-2; size: -; D: -; DNA: TGTGCCAGCAGTTTATTTAGGGGATCTGGCTATGGCTACACCTTC; CDR3: CASSLFRGSGYGYTF
V: TRBV5-1; J: TRBJ2-5; size: many; D: TRBD2; DNA: TGCGCCAGCAGCCGGGGACTAGCGGGTCTCCAAGAGACCCAGTACTTC; CDR3: CASSRGLAGLQETQYF
V: TRBV7-2; J: TRBJ2-7; size: many; D: TRBD2; DNA: TGTGCCAGCAGCTTACCCAGCGGGAGTTCCTACGAGCAGTACTTC; CDR3: CASSLPSGSSYEQYF
V: TRBV11-2; J: TRBJ2-7; size: once; D: -; DNA: TGTGCCAGCAGCCCGGGCCTTACCGAGCAGTACTTC; CDR3: CASSPGLTEQYF
V: TRBV7-2; J: TRBJ2-1; size: -; D: -; DNA: TGTGCCAGCAGCCTAAGCCCGGGACAAAAGTTCTTC; CDR3: CASSLSPGQKFF
V: TRBV2; J: TRBJ1-1; size: -; D: -; DNA: TGTGCCAGCAGTGAAACGACACCGAACACTGAAGCTTTCTTT; CDR3: CASSETTPNTEAFF